The 7 T cell receptor beta chains given below trace back to one sample, sequenced in a study of T cells after yellow fever vaccination. One entry per CDR3 protein results from TCRdb running MiXCR on the 5' RACE reads. This table holds hundreds of thousands of distinct CDR3 sequences, about a sixth found once. The sequencing here drew on PBMCs, taken 5 days after the first yellow fever vaccination. The source of these receptors is a man aged 18 to 30 who received the YFV17D yellow fever vaccine.

The V and J genes are TRBV7-2 and TRBJ2-2; 12 bases align to TRBD2. V was clipped by 5 bases and J by 4 bases; unmatched bases: 8. Germline CDR1 SGHTA, CDR2 FQGNSA. The CDR3 totals 17 residues. The CDR3: CASSPRLAGDITGELFF. The CDR3 nucleotides read TGTGCCAGCAGCCCTAGACTAGCGGGGGATATCACCGGGGAGCTGTTTTTT.

The chain joins TRBV6-2 or TRBV6-3 to TRBJ2-5, with 12 bases identical to TRBD2. The trim removed 7 bases at V and 13 bases at J, leaving 13 bases unmatched. The germline V gene has CDR1 MNHEY and CDR2 SVGEGT. The CDR3 is made up of 14 amino acids. CDR3 amino acids: CASNTGTSGPAWYF. CDR3 bases: TGTGCCAGCAACACCGGGACTAGCGGGCCGGCCTGGTACTTC.

This clonotype was counted a few times. The V gene is TRBV5-1, the J gene TRBJ2-1; 8 bases align to TRBD2. Looked up from germline, CDR1 is SGHRS and CDR2 is YFSETQ. Germline trimming cut 6 bases from V and 10 bases from J; bases unmatched to any gene: 15. The CDR3 covers 15 residues. Here the CDR3 DNA reads TGCGCCAGCACCCTGCGGGGGGCAGCCCTTTACGAGCAGTTCTTC. Translating gives CASTLRGAALYEQFF. The variable domain in full, with the rest retrieved from reference TRBV5-1 and TRBJ2-1, is KAGVTQTPRYLIKTRGQQVTLSCSPISGHRSVSWYQQTPGQGLQFLFEYFSETQRNKGNFPGRFSGRQFSNSRSEMNVSTLELGDSALYLCASTLRGAALYEQFFGPGTRLTVL.

The V gene is TRBV20-1, the J gene TRBJ2-5, with a tentative D call TRBD1 (5 bases). V was pared by 3 bases and J by 7 bases, with 15 bases between. This CDR3 contains 13 residues. Germline lookup yields CDR1 DFQATT and CDR2 SNEGSKA (reference sequence). The CDR3 DNA follows: TGCAGTGCTAGCTTAGGGGCCTTCTCGACCCAGTACTTC. The encoded protein is CSASLGAFSTQYF.

This clonotype was counted between two and nine times. The chain combines TRBV15 with TRBJ2-3; the D is unclear. Trimming removed 5 bases at V and 5 bases at J, with 17 bases between. The CDR3 loop spans 15 amino acids. Germline CDR1 is LNHNV and CDR2 is YYDKDF (reference sequence). CDR3 in amino acids: CATSARVLVGDTQYF. The CDR3 coding sequence is TGTGCCACCAGCGCCCGGGTCCTTGTGGGAGATACGCAGTATTTT. The whole variable domain, filled in from reference TRBV15 and TRBJ2-3, reads DAMVIQNPRYQVTQFGKPVTLSCSQTLNHNVMYWYQQKSSQAPKLLFHYYDKDFNNEADTPDNFQSRRPNTSFCFLDIRSPGLGDTAMYLCATSARVLVGDTQYFGPGTRLTVL.

The chain uses TRBV5-1 and TRBJ2-7, with TRBD2 as a possible D gene (5 bases). This CDR3 is 14 amino acids long. Germline assignment: CDR1 SGHRS and CDR2 YFSETQ. The germline V and J ends were trimmed by 1 base and 4 bases, with 12 bases remaining between them. For the CDR3, the DNA is TGCGCCAGCAGCTTGTTCCCGGGGTCGTACGAGCAGTACTTC. Protein product: CASSLFPGSYEQYF.

The chain joins TRBV19 to TRBJ2-3; 10 bases fit TRBD2. Germline V lookup: CDR1 LNHDA, CDR2 SQIVND (reference sequence). This CDR3 contains 16 residues. With V trimmed by 7 bases and J by 6 bases, 13 bases remained unmatched. The CDR3: CASKRRLAGASDTQYF. The CDR3 nucleotides read TGTGCCAGTAAGAGGAGGCTAGCGGGGGCCTCGGATACGCAGTATTTT. Full variable domain (missing parts from reference TRBV19 and TRBJ2-3): DGGITQSPKYLFRKEGQNVTLSCEQNLNHDAMYWYRQDPGQGLRLIYYSQIVNDFQKGDIAEGYSVSREKKESFPLTVTSAQKNPTAFYLCASKRRLAGASDTQYFGPGTRLTVL.